One sample yielded the 25 T cell receptor beta chains listed below, sequenced in a study of shared clonotypes between healthy human individuals. Profiling relied on immunoSEQ multiplex PCR, and the TCRdb table lists in-frame clones only, not all of them. This sample has about 1 million clones, with about 70% found just once. The source material was memory CD4+ T cells sorted from blood. Subset: CD45RA-negative fraction. These receptors were collected from a man between 18 and 35 years old in good health.

The chain couples TRBV28 to TRBJ1-6, with TRBD1 identical over 7 bases. In germline, CDR1 is MDHEN, CDR2 SYDVKM. The trim removed 3 bases at V and 3 bases at J, leaving 20 bases unmatched. The CDR3 loop spans 21 amino acids. In DNA, the CDR3 is TGTGCCAGCAGTTTTGATACCGGGCAGGGGGGGAGTAAGGGCTATAATTCACCCCTCCACTTT. Its translation: CASSFDTGQGGSKGYNSPLHF.

In this sample, this clone turned up a few times. The chain recombines TRBV2 with TRBJ2-4; D uncertain. The CDR3 length is 13 residues. Germline loops: CDR1 SNHLY, CDR2 FYNNEI. Between the trimmed V and J ends, which lost 6 bases and 3 bases, there was a span of 9 bases. The CDR3, as DNA: TGTGCCAGCAGCGCCACGCTCAAAAACATTCAGTACTTC. Translated: CASSATLKNIQYF.

A single count supports this clone. V gene TRBV18 combines with J gene TRBJ2-7; 9 positions agree with TRBD2. The CDR3 length is 14 residues. Germline CDR1 and CDR2: KGHSH and LQKENI. Trimming cost V 3 bases and J 3 bases; bases outside gene matches: 3. This CDR3 is CASSPASGIYEQYF. The CDR3 DNA reads TGTGCCAGCTCACCGGCTAGCGGGATCTACGAGCAGTACTTC.

Turning to this clone: This CDR3 is also generated by other DNA sequences in the sample. V and J are TRBV2 and TRBJ2-7; TRBD2 is a possible D gene (6 bases). This CDR3 is 11 amino acids long. Trimming shortened V by 6 bases and J by 3 bases, and 6 bases separated the two germline ends. Germline V CDR1 and CDR2: SNHLY, FYNNEI. CDR3 residues: CASSGSYEQYF. The CDR3 DNA reads TGTGCCAGCAGCGGGAGCTACGAGCAGTACTTC.

In the case of this clone: Other DNA sequences in the same sample also yield this CDR3. The J gene is TRBJ2-1, the V gene TRBV5-1, with 11 nucleotides matching TRBD2. CDR1 is SGHRS, CDR2 YFSETQ, per germline. V dropped 0 bases and J dropped 3; count of bases not matched to a gene: 2. The CDR3 has 16 amino acids. CDR3 in DNA: TGCGCCAGCAGCTTGGCCACTAGCGGGGGCTACAATGAGCAGTTCTTC. Its protein product is CASSLATSGGYNEQFF.

This clone was seen at least ten times. The CDR3 DNA reads as TGTGCCTGGACCCCCCGGGGTCGGGGACGCAGCTACGAGCAGTACTTC. This codes for CAWTPRGRGRSYEQYF. This chain connects TRBV30 to TRBJ2-7; tentatively, D is TRBD1 or TRBD2 (5 bases each). Germline V gives CDR1 GTSNPN, CDR2 SVGIG (reference sequence). With 4 bases removed from V and 3 bases from J, the gap between germline ends came to 22 bases. This CDR3 contains 16 residues.

The gene calls are TRBV18 and TRBJ2-3; D unresolved. V was shortened by 0 bases and J by 2 bases, with 6 bases between the two germline ends. This CDR3 spans 14 amino acids. Looked up from germline, CDR1 is KGHSH and CDR2 is LQKENI. The CDR3 loop reads CASSPPVLTDTQYF. Here the CDR3 DNA reads TGTGCCAGCTCACCACCGGTCCTCACAGATACGCAGTATTTT.

V usage is TRBV9 and J usage is TRBJ1-1; TRBD1 agrees at 8 bases. This CDR3 is built from 16 residues. CDR1 and CDR2 (germline): SGDLS, YYNGEE. Trimming removed 3 bases from V and 1 base from J; junction bases left unmatched: 8. CDR3 amino acids: CASSAEDREWNTEAFF. CDR3 DNA: TGTGCCAGCAGCGCCGAGGACAGGGAATGGAACACTGAAGCTTTCTTT.

This chain joins TRBV19 and TRBJ1-1, with TRBD1 identical over 12 bases. The ends lost 5 bases at V and 8 bases at J; junction bases unmatched: 12. Per the germline V gene, CDR1 is LNHDA and CDR2 is SQIVND (reference sequence). The CDR3 is 16 amino acids. This CDR3 is CASSAERDRGQLEAFF. CDR3 DNA: TGTGCCAGTAGTGCGGAAAGGGACAGGGGGCAATTAGAAGCTTTCTTT.

The chain is built from TRBV29-1 and TRBJ1-5, with 7 nucleotides matching TRBD1. The CDR3 is 13 amino acids. Germline assignment: CDR1 SQVTM and CDR2 ANQGSEA. The J segment lost 3 bases and the V segment lost 2 bases, leaving 1 base of the junction unmatched. CDR3 DNA: TGCAGCGTTGAAACAGGGGTCAATCAGCCCCAGCATTTT. Translated, it gives CSVETGVNQPQHF. The full variable domain, rest sourced from reference TRBV29-1 and TRBJ1-5, is SAVISQKPSRDICQRGTSLTIQCQVDSQVTMMFWYRQQPGQSLTLIATANQGSEATYESGFVIDKFPISRPNLTFSTLTVSNMSPEDSSIYLCSVETGVNQPQHFGDGTRLSIL.

The V call is TRBV5-3, the J call TRBJ1-1; D call uncertain. TRBV5-3 is an ORF; its function is uncertain. The CDR3 totals 14 residues. Trimming left V 4 bases short and J 0 bases short, with 10 bases between. CDR3 residues: CARSPFGLNTEAFF. The CDR3 nucleotides read TGTGCCAGAAGCCCGTTTGGGCTGAACACTGAAGCTTTCTTT.

The chain uses TRBV10-1 and TRBJ2-2; D is unresolved. Between the trimmed V and J ends, which lost 8 bases and 5 bases, there was a span of 15 bases. The CDR3 loop spans 14 amino acids. CDR1 is WNHNN, CDR2 SYGVQD, per germline (reference sequence). The chain's CDR3 is CASSVLVATGELFF. CDR3 coding DNA: TGCGCCAGCTCTGTCCTCGTTGCGACCGGGGAGCTGTTTTTT.

The V and J genes are TRBV7-2 and TRBJ2-1, with 8 bases aligning to TRBD1. The CDR3 has 16 residues. V lost 1 base to trimming and J lost 4 bases; unmatched junction nucleotides: 6. The germline gives CDR1 SGHTA, CDR2 FQGNSA. CDR3 DNA: TGTGCCAGCAGCTTAGTAGGTACAGGGGGATACAATGAGCAGTTCTTC. Residues: CASSLVGTGGYNEQFF.

The chain combines TRBV4-1 with TRBJ2-1; D not certain. From germline, CDR1 is MGHRA and CDR2 YSYEKL. This CDR3 region has 16 residues. Between the trimmed V and J ends, which lost 1 base and 1 base, there was a span of 11 bases. In DNA form, the CDR3 reads TGCGCCAGCAGCCAAGTTGACATGATATCCTACAATGAGCAGTTCTTC. Its protein is CASSQVDMISYNEQFF.

As regards this clone: A junction boundary mismatches the germline segment, possibly from a read error. V gene TRBV6-5 combines with J gene TRBJ1-1, with a tentative D call TRBD1 (5 bases). The CDR3 runs 14 residues. CDR1 MNHEY and CDR2 SVGAGI come from the germline V gene. In nucleotides, the CDR3 is TGTGCCAGCACCCCCTGGGGCGGGAACGCTGAAGCTTTCTTT. Amino acid sequence: CASTPWGGNAEAFF.

The rearrangement joins TRBV10-3 to TRBJ1-1; TRBD1 aligns across 9 bases. V shed 1 base and J 0 bases; nucleotides not matched to a gene: 6. The length of the CDR3 is 17 residues. Germline CDR1 ENHRY, CDR2 SYGVKD. In DNA form, the CDR3 reads TGTGCCATCAGTGAGTACGGGGACAGGGTTATGAACACTGAAGCTTTCTTT. Translated: CAISEYGDRVMNTEAFF.

This clone was observed once. V usage is TRBV4-3 and J usage is TRBJ1-2, with a weak D call TRBD1 (6 bases). CDR3 size: 14 residues. Germline CDR1 is LGHNA and CDR2 is YSLEER. Trimming cost V 2 bases and J 4 bases, with 11 bases left between them. The CDR3, as DNA: TGCGCCAGCAGCCAAACAGGGCCCGTCTATGGCTACACCTTC. This gives the protein CASSQTGPVYGYTF.

This clone was recorded many times. This sample also contains other DNA sequences that code for the same CDR3. The chain joins TRBV15 to TRBJ1-1; the D is unclear. CDR1 LNHNV and CDR2 YYDKDF come from the germline V gene (reference sequence). The CDR3 sequence is 12 residues long. V lost 0 bases, J lost 5 bases, and 4 bases lay in between. CDR3 bases: TGTGCCACCAGCAGAGATACGACTGAAGCTTTCTTT. Translation gives CATSRDTTEAFF.

As concerns this clone: Other nucleotide sequences from this sample produce the same CDR3. The rearrangement joins TRBV5-1 to TRBJ2-1, with D unresolved. The germline gives CDR1 SGHRS, CDR2 YFSETQ. The CDR3 is made up of 11 amino acids. The ends were cut back, 0 bases at V and 8 bases at J, with 3 bases in the middle. The CDR3 region is CASSLGYEQFF. The CDR3 coding sequence is TGCGCCAGCAGCTTGGGTTATGAGCAGTTCTTC.

CDR3 sequence: CASSPDTYGYTF. The CDR3 DNA reads as TGCGCCAGCAGCCCTGACACCTATGGCTACACCTTC. The rearrangement joins TRBV5-1 to TRBJ1-2; no clear D gene. The CDR3 is 12 amino acids. Per germline, CDR1 SGHRS and CDR2 YFSETQ. V lost 4 bases and J lost 4, with 8 bases in between.

The J gene is TRBJ1-6, the V gene TRBV10-2, with D possibly being TRBD1 (5 bases). CDR3 size: 11 residues. The V and J ends lost 7 bases and 7 bases respectively, with 5 bases between them. Germline-derived CDR1 and CDR2 are WSHSY and SAAADI. CDR3 region: CASKGNSPLHF. CDR3 nucleotide sequence: TGCGCCAGCAAGGGGAATTCACCCCTCCACTTT.

This clone has just one count. The chain carries TRBV5-1 and TRBJ2-1; D is unresolved. Germline V lookup: CDR1 SGHRS, CDR2 YFSETQ. This CDR3 is 15 amino acids long. The V end was cut by 1 base, the J end by 0 bases, with 8 bases between. The CDR3 sequence: CASSLSTDSYNEQFF. The CDR3, as DNA: TGCGCCAGCAGCTTGTCAACGGACTCCTACAATGAGCAGTTCTTC.

This clone was found once. The chain carries TRBV7-2 and TRBJ1-1; possibly TRBD1 for D (5 bases). In germline, CDR1 is SGHTA, CDR2 FQGNSA. The CDR3 contains 15 residues. Trimming took 2 bases from V and 2 from J, leaving 12 bases between them. The CDR3 sequence: CASSLSGTFNTEAFF. CDR3 nucleotide sequence: TGTGCCAGCAGCTTATCCGGGACTTTTAACACTGAAGCTTTCTTT.

This chain links TRBV7-2 with TRBJ2-2, with 8 bases matching TRBD2. The J segment lost 6 bases and the V segment lost 5 bases, leaving 2 bases of the junction unmatched. This CDR3 region has 13 residues. Germline CDR1 SGHTA, CDR2 FQGNSA. CDR3 coding DNA: TGTGCCAGCAGCCGAGCGGGAGCCGGGGAGCTGTTTTTT. It encodes CASSRAGAGELFF.

This clone came up a few times. The chain uses TRBV7-2 and TRBJ2-7; the D gene is possibly TRBD1 (6 bases). Germline V CDR1 and CDR2: SGHTA, FQGNSA. The V end lost 1 base, the J end lost 2 bases, and 9 bases lay between the germline ends. This CDR3 has 14 residues. The CDR3 DNA is TGTGCCAGCAGCTTAGTGGGACACCCCTACGAGCAGTACTTC. Protein sequence: CASSLVGHPYEQYF.